This passage covers 26 T cell receptor beta chains from one sample sequenced in a study of blood T cell repertoires in COVID-19. Method: immunoSEQ multiplex PCR; TCRdb's copy keeps in-frame clones and lacks some. Of around 190,000 clones listed, roughly four fifths are singletons. The sample taken for sequencing was PBMCs or T cells enriched from blood (not recorded which). These receptors came from a man between 40 and 49 years old who had recovered from COVID-19.

The J gene is TRBJ2-3, the V gene TRBV6-5, with D perhaps matching TRBD2 (6 bases). The ends were cut back, 7 bases at V and 4 bases at J, with 18 bases in the middle. The germline V gene has CDR1 MNHEY and CDR2 SVGAGI. The CDR3 length is 15 residues. CDR3 residues: CASIKNFGGSDTQYF. CDR3 DNA: TGTGCCAGCATCAAGAACTTTGGGGGGTCAGATACGCAGTATTTT.

The chain employs TRBV7-9 and TRBJ2-2, with D maybe TRBD1 (6 bases). Germline V lookup: CDR1 SEHNR, CDR2 FQNEAQ (reference sequence). V was shortened by 1 base and J by 4 bases, with 16 bases between the two germline ends. CDR3 length: 17 residues. CDR3 protein: CASSLGKGGASTGELFF. The DNA of the CDR3 is TGTGCCAGCAGCTTAGGGAAAGGGGGAGCAAGCACCGGGGAGCTGTTTTTT.

The J gene is TRBJ1-6, the V gene TRBV19; 7 bases fit TRBD1. V was pared by 6 bases and J by 5 bases, with 7 bases of the junction left unmatched. This CDR3 spans 15 amino acids. Germline V lookup: CDR1 LNHDA, CDR2 SQIVND (reference sequence). CDR3 nucleotides: TGTGCCAGTAGGACAGGGTTGAAGGATAATTCACCCCTCCACTTT. Encoded protein: CASRTGLKDNSPLHF.

This clone was seen more than once but under ten times. The chain uses TRBV7-3 and TRBJ2-1; 15 bases are a match to TRBD2. The CDR3 spans 17 residues. The junction had 4 bases not matched to a gene; V was cut back by 2 bases and J by 5 bases. Germline loops: CDR1 SGHTA, CDR2 FQGTGA. CDR3 sequence reads: CASSLRGTSGGNNEQFF. CDR3 DNA sequence: TGTGCCAGCAGCTTACGTGGGACTAGCGGGGGGAACAATGAGCAGTTCTTC.

There are a few counts of this clone. The chain is built from TRBV5-4 and TRBJ2-7; 8 bases align to TRBD2. Germline CDR1 and CDR2: SGHNT and YYREEE (reference sequence). This CDR3 has 14 residues. Trimming at V came to 3 bases and at J to 5 bases, leaving 7 bases not matched to a gene. CDR3 nucleotide sequence: TGTGCCAGCAGCTCCGGGACTAGTAAACACGAGCAGTACTTC. Translated, it gives CASSSGTSKHEQYF.

This clone occurred once. The chain links TRBV18 to TRBJ1-5; the match to TRBD1 covers 12 bases. The germline CDR1 and CDR2 sequences are KGHSH and LQKENI. The CDR3 spans 15 residues. Trimming took 6 bases from V and 6 from J; bases not matched to a gene: 6. CDR3 region: CASSPGTGGLQPQHF. CDR3 DNA: TGTGCCAGCTCCCCAGGGACAGGGGGCCTTCAGCCCCAGCATTTT.

CDR3 sequence (DNA): TGTGCCAGCAGTGAATCGACACAGGTGGGGAATCAGCCCCAGCATTTT. This encodes CASSESTQVGNQPQHF. The chain is built from TRBV25-1 and TRBJ1-5; possibly TRBD1 for D (5 bases). V was clipped by 1 base and J by 4 bases, with 14 bases between them. The CDR3 runs to 16 residues. Germline V gives CDR1 MGHDK, CDR2 SYGVNS.

The chain uses TRBV11-2 and TRBJ2-5; D may be TRBD2 (6 bases). Trimming shortened V by 2 bases and J by 4 bases, and 14 bases separated the two germline ends. This CDR3 is built from 15 residues. Germline V gives CDR1 SGHAT, CDR2 FQNNGV. The CDR3 reads CASSLLGTLGETQYF. In nucleotides, the CDR3 is TGTGCCAGCAGCTTATTGGGGACTCTCGGAGAGACCCAGTACTTC.

CDR3 region: CASSQEQGWVGTNEKLFF. CDR3 coding DNA: TGCGCCAGCAGCCAAGAGCAGGGTTGGGTGGGAACTAATGAAAAACTGTTTTTT. This chain uses TRBV4-1 with TRBJ1-4; D possibly corresponds to TRBD1 (5 bases). Germline CDR1 is MGHRA and CDR2 is YSYEKL. The CDR3 extends over 18 amino acids. V lost 0 bases and J lost 1, with 15 bases in between.

In its sample, this clone was seen many times. V is TRBV15 and J is TRBJ2-2; 7 nucleotides line up with TRBD2. The CDR3 totals 11 residues. V trimming: 9 bases; J trimming: 5 bases; junction bases outside the gene matches: 0. Germline V lookup: CDR1 LNHNV, CDR2 YYDKDF (reference sequence). This chain's CDR3 is CATGGTGELFF. In DNA form, the CDR3 reads TGTGCCACGGGGGGGACCGGGGAGCTGTTTTTT.

This chain joins TRBV2 and TRBJ1-5; 9 bases are a match to TRBD1. V dropped 10 bases and J dropped 3; count of bases not matched to a gene: 7. The CDR3 runs to 14 residues. The germline CDR1 and CDR2 sequences are SNHLY and FYNNEI. CDR3: CATRTGVDNQPQHF. The CDR3 DNA reads as TGTGCCACCCGGACAGGGGTAGACAATCAGCCCCAGCATTTT.

The chain recombines TRBV2 with TRBJ1-2, with a possible D match to TRBD1 (6 bases). The V end lost 8 bases, the J end lost 4 bases, and 11 bases lay between the germline ends. Germline V gene sequence: CDR1 SNHLY, CDR2 FYNNEI. This CDR3 is built from 12 residues. The CDR3 protein is CASVGATYGYTF. The CDR3 DNA sequence: TGTGCCAGCGTGGGGGCTACCTATGGCTACACCTTC.

V gene TRBV2 combines with J gene TRBJ2-1; 15 positions match TRBD2. The J segment lost 9 bases and the V segment lost 4 bases, leaving 1 base of the junction unmatched. The germline V gene encodes CDR1 SNHLY and CDR2 FYNNEI. The CDR3 is made up of 14 amino acids. In DNA, the CDR3 is TGTGCCAGCAGTGGGACTAGCGGGGGGGCTGAGCAGTTCTTC. This translates into CASSGTSGGAEQFF.

The CDR3 DNA follows: TGCGCCAGCAGCCAAAGGACAGGGGGGAATGAGCAGTTCTTC. Translating gives CASSQRTGGNEQFF. The V and J genes are TRBV4-1 and TRBJ2-1, with 10 bases lining up with TRBD1. V trimming: 2 bases; J trimming: 7 bases; junction bases outside the gene matches: 2. Germline values: CDR1 MGHRA, CDR2 YSYEKL. This CDR3 has 14 residues.

CDR3 protein: CASSLVAGSSYNEQFF. CDR3 DNA sequence: TGTGCCAGCAGCTTAGTGGCGGGGAGCTCCTACAATGAGCAGTTCTTC. The V gene is TRBV11-2, the J gene TRBJ2-1, with D possibly TRBD2 on 6 matching bases. Germline CDR1 and CDR2: SGHAT and FQNNGV. The CDR3 has 16 amino acids. The ends were cut back, 1 base at V and 0 bases at J, with 10 bases in the middle.

J is TRBJ2-2 and V is TRBV15; 9 nucleotides line up with TRBD1. With 4 bases clipped from V and 4 bases from J, the junction kept 7 bases outside the gene matches. The germline CDR1 and CDR2 sequences are LNHNV and YYDKDF (reference sequence). The CDR3 runs to 16 residues. The CDR3 loop is CATSIGTGMVTGELFF. In DNA form, the CDR3 reads TGTGCCACCAGCATCGGGACAGGGATGGTCACCGGGGAGCTGTTTTTT.

The rearrangement joins TRBV7-2 to TRBJ1-1, with D possibly TRBD1 on 6 matching bases. Trimming left V 5 bases short and J 1 base short, with 14 bases between. Germline assignment: CDR1 SGHTA and CDR2 FQGNSA. This CDR3 has 15 amino acids. CDR3 nucleotide sequence: TGTGCCAGCAGCCCGGGGTCAGGGGAGAACACTGAAGCTTTCTTT. Protein product: CASSPGSGENTEAFF.

For the CDR3, the DNA is TGTGCCAGCAGCTCGCGTTTCGGTGGCAGGGACAATGAGCAGTTCTTC. As protein: CASSSRFGGRDNEQFF. The chain carries TRBV7-8 and TRBJ2-1, with D possibly TRBD1 on 5 matching bases. This CDR3 is 16 amino acids long. Trimming left V 4 bases short and J 5 bases short, with 18 bases between. Germline CDR1 reads SGHVS; CDR2 reads FQNEAQ.

The chain couples TRBV9 to TRBJ1-1, with TRBD1 as a possible D gene (5 bases). Germline V gene lookup returns CDR1 SGDLS and CDR2 YYNGEE. V dropped 1 base and J dropped 6 bases, with 13 bases sitting between them. This CDR3 is 14 amino acids long. The CDR3 nucleotides read TGTGCCAGCAGCGTATCGATTGGGGCCGCTGAAGCTTTCTTT. This translates into CASSVSIGAAEAFF.

The rearrangement uses TRBV9 and TRBJ1-1; D possibly corresponds to TRBD1 (6 bases). The CDR3 extends over 16 amino acids. The germline CDR1 and CDR2 sequences are SGDLS and YYNGEE. Trimming removed 0 bases at V and 3 bases at J, with 15 bases between. DNA of the CDR3: TGTGCCAGCAGCGTAGGTTCCCGGGACATTCACACTGAAGCTTTCTTT. Residues: CASSVGSRDIHTEAFF.

This clone was observed once. This rearrangement joins TRBV18 to TRBJ1-1; weak D call: TRBD1 (5 bases). The CDR3 covers 19 residues. Germline CDR1 and CDR2: KGHSH and LQKENI. With 3 bases removed from V and 3 bases from J, the gap between germline ends came to 26 bases. The CDR3 bases are TGTGCCAGCTCACCCAATCGACAGAGTTCTTCGGGGGGGGACACTGAAGCTTTCTTT. This translates into CASSPNRQSSSGGDTEAFF.

This chain connects TRBV24-1 to TRBJ1-6; D remains ambiguous. CDR1 KGHDR and CDR2 SFDVKD come from the germline V gene. The CDR3 runs to 18 residues. Trimming left V 2 bases short and J 10 bases short, with 23 bases between. CDR3 DNA: TGTGCCACCAGTGATTCCCCCAGACCGGAGACTTCTAGCTCACCCCTCCACTTT. This translates into CATSDSPRPETSSSPLHF.

This clone was seen repeatedly, ten times or more. Here the CDR3 reads CASSLALAGGETQYF. CDR3 nucleotides: TGTGCCAGCAGCTTAGCACTAGCGGGAGGGGAGACCCAGTACTTC. The chain joins TRBV7-9 to TRBJ2-5; TRBD2 agrees at 13 bases. Germline-derived CDR1 and CDR2 are SEHNR and FQNEAQ (reference sequence). CDR3 size: 15 residues. V shed 0 bases, J shed 5 bases, and the junction held 0 bases outside the gene matches.

V gene TRBV19 combines with J gene TRBJ2-2, with no clear D. Trimming took 8 bases from V and 1 from J, leaving 8 bases between them. Germline CDR1 LNHDA, CDR2 SQIVND (reference sequence). The CDR3 is 13 amino acids. CDR3 loop: CASPKQNTGELFF. DNA of the CDR3: TGTGCCAGTCCCAAACAGAACACCGGGGAGCTGTTTTTT.

Worth noting for this clone: Other DNA sequences in this sample translate to the same CDR3. This chain uses TRBV18 with TRBJ1-6; maybe TRBD1 (5 bases). Trimming shortened V by 3 bases and J by 7 bases, and 7 bases separated the two germline ends. This CDR3 is 13 amino acids long. The germline CDR1 and CDR2 sequences are KGHSH and LQKENI. The CDR3 loop is CASSPGGNSPLHF. The CDR3 DNA follows: TGTGCCAGCTCACCGGGGGGAAATTCACCCCTCCACTTT. Supplemented by reference TRBV18 and TRBJ1-6, the full variable domain reads NAGVMQNPRHLVRRRGQEARLRCSPMKGHSHVYWYRQLPEEGLKFMVYLQKENIIDESGMPKERFSAEFPKEGPSILRIQQVVRGDSAAYFCASSPGGNSPLHFGNGTRLTVT.

This chain connects TRBV5-1 to TRBJ2-1; 9 bases match TRBD2. The V segment lost 0 bases and the J segment 2 bases; nucleotides outside the gene matches: 3. CDR1 is SGHRS and CDR2 is YFSETQ in the germline V gene. The CDR3 consists of 16 residues. Here the CDR3 DNA reads TGCGCCAGCAGCTTGGCGTCTAGCGGGGCCTACAATGAGCAGTTCTTC. Translation: CASSLASSGAYNEQFF.